Following are 20 T cell receptor beta chains from one sample sequenced in a study of blood T cell repertoires in COVID-19. Sequenced by immunoSEQ multiplex PCR; TCRdb stores in-frame clones only, minus some. The sample comprises over 250,000 clones, over 75% of which are singletons, and around 12% rests with the top ten. The source material was peripheral blood. The receptor set was obtained from a woman aged 55-70 years with acute or convalescent COVID-19.

The count of this clone is one. The rearrangement uses TRBV27 and TRBJ2-7; 7 bases are shared with TRBD2. CDR1 and CDR2 (germline): MNHEY, SMNVEV (reference sequence). V lost 5 bases to trimming and J lost 3 bases; unmatched junction nucleotides: 19. CDR3 length: 18 residues. The CDR3 nucleotides are TGTGCCAGCAGTCCCCCACCCTTAAACCTCGGGGGGTACTACGAGCAGTACTTC. This codes for CASSPPPLNLGGYYEQYF.

V gene TRBV29-1 combines with J gene TRBJ2-1; 11 bases agree with TRBD1. The V gene's germline CDR1 is SQVTM and CDR2 ANQGSEA. Trimming took 7 bases from V and 14 from J; bases not matched to a gene: 16. This CDR3 region has 14 residues. The CDR3 bases are TGCAGCGCCGCCGGACAGGGGGCTCGTAGACGGGAGTTCTTC. Translating gives CSAAGQGARRREFF.

This chain joins TRBV19 and TRBJ2-2, with 14 bases lining up with TRBD2. The germline gives CDR1 LNHDA, CDR2 SQIVND (reference sequence). V lost 6 bases and J lost 7; bases outside the gene matches: 13. This CDR3 comprises 18 residues. The CDR3 nucleotides read TGTGCCAGTAGCCGAATTGGACTAGCGGGAGGCGAGGGCGGGGAGCTGTTTTTT. Its protein product is CASSRIGLAGGEGGELFF.

This chain connects TRBV27 to TRBJ1-5, with unresolved D. CDR1 and CDR2 (germline): MNHEY, SMNVEV (reference sequence). This CDR3 region has 13 residues. Trimming removed 4 bases at V and 4 bases at J, with 8 bases between. This chain's CDR3 is CASSWWANQPQHF. DNA for the CDR3: TGTGCCAGCAGTTGGTGGGCGAATCAGCCCCAGCATTTT.

The table lists this clone with a count of one. For the CDR3, the DNA is TGTGCCAGCAGACTTACACAGAGCTCCTACGAGCAGTACTTC. Protein sequence: CASRLTQSSYEQYF. The genes are TRBV6-5 and TRBJ2-7; D is undetermined. The ends were cut back, 6 bases at V and 0 bases at J, with 12 bases in the middle. CDR1 is MNHEY, CDR2 SVGAGI, per germline. The CDR3 totals 14 residues.

The CDR3 here is CASSAAGANYGYTF. The DNA of the CDR3 is TGTGCCAGCAGTGCAGCAGGGGCCAACTATGGCTACACCTTC. V gene TRBV25-1 combines with J gene TRBJ1-2; tentatively, D is TRBD1 (6 bases). The CDR3 covers 14 residues. Germline lookup yields CDR1 MGHDK and CDR2 SYGVNS. V was pared by 4 bases and J by 2 bases, with 11 bases between.

The rearrangement joins TRBV28 to TRBJ1-5; the D gene is possibly TRBD1 (6 bases). CDR3 length equals 14 residues. V lost 7 bases and J lost 4, with 14 bases in between. Germline V CDR1 and CDR2: MDHEN, SYDVKM. Here the CDR3 reads CASITGTLNQPQHF. In nucleotides, the CDR3 is TGTGCCAGCATCACAGGGACCCTTAATCAGCCCCAGCATTTT.

This chain connects TRBV29-1 to TRBJ2-4; a possible D gene is TRBD1 (5 bases). CDR3 length equals 13 residues. Germline V gene data show CDR1 as SQVTM and CDR2 as ANQGSEA. Between the trimmed V and J ends, which lost 4 bases and 0 bases, there was a span of 7 bases. The CDR3 sequence is CSVGTLAKNIQYF. In nucleotides, the CDR3 is TGCAGCGTTGGGACATTAGCCAAAAACATTCAGTACTTC.

The V call is TRBV4-3, the J call TRBJ1-1; TRBD1 might be the D (6 bases). Trimming removed 3 bases from V and 2 bases from J, with 10 bases in between. The germline V gene encodes CDR1 LGHNA and CDR2 YSLEER. This CDR3 contains 14 residues. The CDR3 is CASSHPQGNTEAFF. In DNA, the CDR3 is TGCGCCAGCAGCCACCCACAGGGTAACACTGAAGCTTTCTTT.

This clone came up once. The gene calls are TRBV7-9 and TRBJ2-7; TRBD2 might be the D (6 bases). V lost 2 bases, J lost 2 bases, and 16 bases lay in between. Germline V gene data show CDR1 as SEHNR and CDR2 as FQNEAQ (reference sequence). The CDR3 is 16 amino acids. CDR3 DNA: TGTGCCAGCAGCTTATCAAGAGGGAGGTCCCCCTACGAGCAGTACTTC. Encoded protein: CASSLSRGRSPYEQYF.

The chain combines TRBV5-4 with TRBJ1-3; the match to TRBD1 covers 8 bases. The germline CDR1 and CDR2 sequences are SGHNT and YYREEE (reference sequence). The CDR3 sequence is 17 residues long. V shed 0 bases and J 2 bases; nucleotides not matched to a gene: 7. The CDR3 DNA reads as TGTGCCAGCAGCTTGGACCCCGGGACAGGAGCTGGAAACACCATATATTTT. This gives the protein CASSLDPGTGAGNTIYF.

The V and J genes are TRBV19 and TRBJ1-5, with 10 positions matching TRBD1. CDR1 is LNHDA and CDR2 is SQIVND in the germline V gene (reference sequence). The CDR3 has 13 amino acids. The V gene end was trimmed by 10 bases and the J gene end by 7 bases; junction bases not matched to a gene: 7. CDR3 sequence: CATSDRGIQPQHF. As DNA, the CDR3 is TGTGCCACTTCGGACAGGGGGATACAGCCCCAGCATTTT. Based on the CDR3 plus reference TRBV19 and TRBJ1-5, the full variable domain is DGGITQSPKYLFRKEGQNVTLSCEQNLNHDAMYWYRQDPGQGLRLIYYSQIVNDFQKGDIAEGYSVSREKKESFPLTVTSAQKNPTAFYLCATSDRGIQPQHFGDGTRLSIL.

The chain has TRBV5-6 and TRBJ1-2; 7 positions agree with TRBD1. V shed 3 bases and J 2 bases; nucleotides not matched to a gene: 1. The germline V gene has CDR1 SGHDT and CDR2 YYEEEE. CDR3 size: 13 residues. The DNA of the CDR3 is TGTGCCAGCAGCTCGGGACAGAACTATGGCTACACCTTC. It yields the protein CASSSGQNYGYTF.

This chain connects TRBV28 to TRBJ2-5, with 9 positions matching TRBD1. The V gene end was trimmed by 1 base and the J gene end by 1 base; junction bases not matched to a gene: 4. The CDR3 totals 16 residues. From germline, CDR1 is MDHEN and CDR2 SYDVKM. CDR3 residues: CASSLSGTGSQETQYF. Written as DNA, the CDR3 is TGTGCCAGCAGTTTATCTGGGACAGGGTCCCAAGAGACCCAGTACTTC.

CDR3 region: CASSQGTVGYTF. The CDR3 DNA reads as TGTGCCAGCAGCCAAGGTACGGTTGGCTACACCTTC. This chain uses TRBV14 with TRBJ1-2; D is ambiguous. Trimming took off 1 base at V and 7 bases at J, with 7 bases between the two ends. Germline V gene lookup returns CDR1 SGHDN and CDR2 FVKESK. The CDR3 has 12 residues.

The chain carries TRBV12-3 or TRBV12-4 and TRBJ1-1, with 12 bases matching TRBD1. V lost 6 bases and J lost 13; bases outside the gene matches: 3. The CDR3 runs to 11 residues. CDR3 DNA: TGTGCCAGCAGCCGGGACAGGGGGCATTTCTTT. It is translated as CASSRDRGHFF.

Only one count was recorded for this clone. The rearrangement uses TRBV7-2 and TRBJ1-3, with D perhaps TRBD1 (5 bases). Trimming removed 0 bases at V and 2 bases at J, with 11 bases between. The CDR3 is 16 residues long. Germline CDR1 reads SGHTA; CDR2 reads FQGNSA. The CDR3 here is CASSLAGGNAGNTIYF. CDR3 coding DNA: TGTGCCAGCAGCTTAGCCGGGGGAAACGCTGGAAACACCATATATTTT. Combining the CDR3 with reference TRBV7-2 and TRBJ1-3 gives the whole variable domain GAGVSQSPSNKVTEKGKDVELRCDPISGHTALYWYRQSLGQGLEFLIYFQGNSAPDKSGLPSDRFSAERTGGSVSTLTIQRTQQEDSAVYLCASSLAGGNAGNTIYFGEGSWLTVV.

The V gene is TRBV19, the J gene TRBJ2-5; D perhaps matches TRBD2 (7 bases). Trimming cost V 10 bases and J 5 bases, with 20 bases left between them. In germline, CDR1 is LNHDA, CDR2 SQIVND (reference sequence). The CDR3 is made up of 14 amino acids. The CDR3 reads CATEEAGAGETQYF. The CDR3 DNA reads as TGTGCCACAGAGGAGGCGGGGGCGGGGGAGACCCAGTACTTC.

The rearrangement uses TRBV10-3 and TRBJ2-3, with 7 positions matching TRBD1. The germline V gene encodes CDR1 ENHRY and CDR2 SYGVKD. Losses at the gene ends were 3 bases for V and 0 bases for J; bases not matched to a gene: 6. This CDR3 has 16 residues. The CDR3 DNA reads TGTGCCATCAGTGACTCAGGGGGAAGGAGCACAGATACGCAGTATTTT. It codes for CAISDSGGRSTDTQYF.

The rearrangement joins TRBV4-1 to TRBJ2-3, with 8 bases fitting TRBD2. J gave up 4 bases and V 1 base, and 7 bases lay outside the gene matches. CDR1 and CDR2 from the germline V gene are MGHRA and YSYEKL. This CDR3 contains 16 residues. The CDR3 DNA reads as TGCGCCAGCAGCCAAGCGGGCGGGGGGATGGCAGATACGCAGTATTTT. Translating gives CASSQAGGGMADTQYF.